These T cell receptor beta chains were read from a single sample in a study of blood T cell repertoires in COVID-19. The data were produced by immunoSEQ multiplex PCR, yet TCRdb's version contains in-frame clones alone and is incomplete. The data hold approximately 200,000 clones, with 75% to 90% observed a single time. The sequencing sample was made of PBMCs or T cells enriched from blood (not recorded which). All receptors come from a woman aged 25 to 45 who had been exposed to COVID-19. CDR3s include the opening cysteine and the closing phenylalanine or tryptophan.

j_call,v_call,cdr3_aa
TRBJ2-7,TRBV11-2,CASSLYGGGGEQYF
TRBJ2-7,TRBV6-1,CASSEVVMRSLEQYF
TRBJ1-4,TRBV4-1,CASSPSAGGLSNEKLFF
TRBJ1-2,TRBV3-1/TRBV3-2,CASSQDSPRGYTF
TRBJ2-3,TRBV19,CASSMTSITDTQYF
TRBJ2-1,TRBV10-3,CAIGTSAYNEQFF
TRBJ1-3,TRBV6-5,CASSIDRTSGNTIYF
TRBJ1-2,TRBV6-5,CASSPGRVGGGYTF
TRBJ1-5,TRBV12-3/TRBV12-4,CASSLTRVQPQHF
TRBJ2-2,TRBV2,CASSARGKNTGELFF
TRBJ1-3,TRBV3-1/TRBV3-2,CASSQRGWLAIYF
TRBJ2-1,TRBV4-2,CASSQDLGTSNEQFF
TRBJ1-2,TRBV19,CASRGNRPNSNYGYTF
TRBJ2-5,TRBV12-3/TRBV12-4,CASSFKETQYF
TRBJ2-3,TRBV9,CASSVLADTQYF
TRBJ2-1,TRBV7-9,CASSLTGYEQFF
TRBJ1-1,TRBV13,CASSSLWAIGQTNTEAFF
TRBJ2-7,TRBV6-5,CASSYLKGGLWDEQYF
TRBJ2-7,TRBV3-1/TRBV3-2,CASSQDLRSSYEQYF
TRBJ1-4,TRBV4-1,CASSRAGKLFF
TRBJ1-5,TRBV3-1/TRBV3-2,CASSQGTGVEDQPQHF
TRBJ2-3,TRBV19,CASSIPGRVMIADTQYF
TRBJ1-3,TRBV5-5,CASSRVGGSGNTIYF
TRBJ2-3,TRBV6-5,CASSHWAGKLDTQYF
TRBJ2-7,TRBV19,CASSMSGGTYEQYF
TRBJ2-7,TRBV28,CASSLISGGGWLEQYF
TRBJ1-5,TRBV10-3,CATGVDQPQHF
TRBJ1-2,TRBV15,CATSGGRSLEGYGYTF
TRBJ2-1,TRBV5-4,CASSPGVDNEQFF
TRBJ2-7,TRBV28,CASSLDWRSLEQYF
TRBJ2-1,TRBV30,CAWTRAGQGTYNEQFF
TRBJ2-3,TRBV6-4,CASSERNSGPDTQYF
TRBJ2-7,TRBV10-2,CASSLRLGQLYEQYF
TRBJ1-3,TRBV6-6,CASSQHSPGVLGNTIYF
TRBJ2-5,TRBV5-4,CASSLDIGGETQYF
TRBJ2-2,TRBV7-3,CASSTLPGAITGELFF
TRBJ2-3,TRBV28,CASSSTSVGADTQYF
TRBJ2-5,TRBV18,CASSPRVTGGKETQYF
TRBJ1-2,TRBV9,CASSFDRGDGYTF
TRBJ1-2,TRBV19,CASSPDRAYGYTF
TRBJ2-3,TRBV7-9,CASSLATARVTDTQYF
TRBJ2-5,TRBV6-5,CASNHPQETQYF
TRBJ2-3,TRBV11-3,CASSLGGSSTDTQYF
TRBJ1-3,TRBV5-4,CASSLGTGAGNTIYF
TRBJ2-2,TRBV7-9,CASSLGTSNTGELFF
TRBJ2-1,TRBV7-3,CASGLAEIYNEQFF
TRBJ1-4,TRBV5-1,CASIRDTELFF
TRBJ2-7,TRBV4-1,CASSRVADSYEQYF
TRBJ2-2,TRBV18,CASSPGSISNTGELFF
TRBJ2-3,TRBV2,CASSLQAGVLSDTQYF
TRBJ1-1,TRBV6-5,CASSQTGWTTEAFF
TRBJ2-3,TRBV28,CASSLSGQGQGIDTQYF
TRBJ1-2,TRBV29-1,CSVIYRDYGYTF
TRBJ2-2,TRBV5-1,CASSLASGSTGELFF